The rows below give T cell receptor beta chains drawn from one sample of a study of T-cell memory formation after mild COVID-19. TCRdb fed the 5' RACE reads into MiXCR, producing one record per CDR3 protein. The data hold about 470,000 distinct CDR3 sequences, with around 27% observed a single time. The specimen sequenced was PBMCs or a T cell subset sorted from them (not recorded which). Every receptor here comes from an adult woman who had mild COVID-19 (a few samples of this study predate the infection). Cell type and time point are not known. The CDR3 runs from the conserved cysteine through the conserved F or W. The D gene is left open where the match is weak. Clone sizes are given selectively: once, few, many, or a class where the clone is expanded.

j_call | clone_size | d_call | v_call | cdr3_aa | cdr3_nt
TRBJ2-2 | NA | NA | TRBV5-5 | CASSWGPNTGELFF | TGTGCCAGCAGCTGGGGACCGAACACCGGGGAGCTGTTTTTT
TRBJ1-6 | few | TRBD1 | TRBV12-3/TRBV12-4 | CASSPGQGSHSPLHF | TGTGCCAGCAGTCCGGGACAGGGGTCCCATTCACCCCTCCACTTT
TRBJ2-5 | NA | TRBD2 | TRBV7-2 | CASSVMGLLAGKETQYF | TGTGCCAGCAGCGTAATGGGGTTACTAGCGGGAAAAGAGACCCAGTACTTC
TRBJ2-1 | NA | NA | TRBV14 | CASSQFERSSYNEQFF | TGTGCCAGCAGCCAATTTGAGAGAAGCTCCTACAATGAGCAGTTCTTC
TRBJ2-1 | few | TRBD2 | TRBV7-8 | CASSDRLAGGLYNEQFF | TGTGCCAGCAGCGACAGACTAGCGGGGGGACTCTACAATGAGCAGTTCTTC
TRBJ2-2 | NA | TRBD1 | TRBV12-3/TRBV12-4 | CASRRQGAIGELFF | TGTGCCAGCAGAAGACAGGGGGCGATCGGGGAGCTGTTTTTT
TRBJ2-1 | NA | TRBD2 | TRBV5-1 | CASSLRPSGEPYNEQFF | TGCGCCAGCAGCTTGAGGCCTAGCGGGGAACCCTACAATGAGCAGTTCTTC
TRBJ2-5 | NA | TRBD2 | TRBV6-2/TRBV6-3 | CASSYSGTGPAWSQYF | TGTGCCAGCAGTTACAGCGGGACGGGCCCGGCGTGGTCCCAGTACTTC
TRBJ2-3 | NA | NA | TRBV6-6 | CASSYEIAGTDTQYF | TGTGCCAGCAGTTACGAAATAGCGGGCACAGATACGCAGTATTTT
TRBJ2-5 | few | NA | TRBV5-1 | CASSLAPGSELETQYF | TGCGCCAGCAGCTTGGCCCCGGGATCGGAGCTGGAGACCCAGTACTTC
TRBJ1-1 | NA | NA | TRBV15 | CATSRGRDVKTEAFF | TGTGCCACCAGCAGAGGCCGGGACGTAAAAACTGAAGCTTTCTTT
TRBJ2-1 | few | NA | TRBV12-3/TRBV12-4 | CASSWDAEQFF | TGTGCCAGCAGTTGGGACGCCGAGCAGTTCTTC
TRBJ1-2 | NA | NA | TRBV7-2 | CASSLSGVGGYTF | TGTGCCAGCAGCTTATCGGGGGTCGGCGGCTACACCTTC
TRBJ2-5 | few | TRBD1 | TRBV7-8 | CASSFKTGAETQYF | TGTGCCAGCAGCTTCAAGACAGGGGCAGAGACCCAGTACTTC
TRBJ2-3 | NA | NA | TRBV4-1 | CASSQVGGGSDTQYF | TGCGCCAGCAGCCAAGTGGGGGGCGGGTCAGATACGCAGTATTTT
TRBJ2-3 | NA | NA | TRBV7-8 | CASSLYTIKKTGTDTQYF | TGTGCCAGCAGCTTATACACCATAAAGAAGACAGGCACAGATACGCAGTATTTT
TRBJ1-1 | few | NA | TRBV6-6 | CASSPYLGVNTEAFF | TGTGCCAGCAGCCCTTACCTCGGGGTGAACACTGAAGCTTTCTTT
TRBJ1-2 | NA | NA | TRBV3-1 | CASSQVTRGYTF | TGTGCCAGCAGCCAGGTGACACGTGGCTACACCTTC
TRBJ2-2 | NA | NA | TRBV7-9 | CASSGRGPGDTGELFF | TGTGCCAGCAGCGGACGGGGACCCGGGGACACCGGGGAGCTGTTTTTT
TRBJ1-1 | few | NA | TRBV6-2/TRBV6-3 | CASSFGTAYFGGNTEAFF | TGTGCCAGCAGTTTCGGGACCGCTTACTTCGGAGGAAACACTGAAGCTTTCTTT
TRBJ2-2 | many | NA | TRBV7-8 | CASSLAGVNTGELFF | TGTGCCAGCAGCTTAGCGGGGGTGAACACCGGGGAGCTGTTTTTT
TRBJ2-2 | few | NA | TRBV4-1 | CASSPLWSTGGLFF | TGCGCCAGCAGCCCGTTATGGAGTACCGGGGGGCTGTTTTTT
TRBJ1-1 | few | NA | TRBV5-1 | CASSSVSNLEAFF | TGCGCCAGCAGCTCGGTTTCGAATCTTGAAGCTTTCTTT
TRBJ1-5 | NA | NA | TRBV25-1 | CASSGSDQPQHF | TGTGCCAGCAGTGGATCCGATCAGCCCCAGCATTTT
TRBJ2-5 | NA | TRBD1 | TRBV7-8 | CASSLFSGQLETQYF | TGTGCCAGCAGCTTGTTCTCGGGACAGCTGGAGACCCAGTACTTC
TRBJ2-1 | NA | NA | TRBV3-1 | CASSQRAGQHYNEQFF | TGTGCCAGCAGCCAACGTGCGGGACAGCACTACAATGAGCAGTTCTTC
TRBJ2-2 | many | NA | TRBV7-9 | CASRFDGDTGELFF | TGTGCCAGCAGGTTTGACGGGGACACCGGGGAGCTGTTTTTT
TRBJ1-3 | NA | TRBD1 | TRBV5-1 | CATSVAGGRSGNTIYF | TGCGCCACCTCAGTCGCAGGGGGCCGCTCTGGAAACACCATATATTTT
TRBJ2-7 | NA | NA | TRBV5-1 | CASSQPGLNYEQYF | TGCGCCAGCAGCCAACCCGGACTCAACTACGAGCAGTACTTC
TRBJ2-3 | NA | NA | TRBV7-2 | CASSPRHPSTDTQYF | TGTGCCAGCAGCCCCCGTCACCCTAGCACAGATACGCAGTATTTT
TRBJ2-3 | NA | NA | TRBV12-3/TRBV12-4 | CASSRPTISANTDTQYF | TGTGCCAGCAGCCGACCGACTATATCAGCAAACACAGATACGCAGTATTTT
TRBJ2-7 | NA | TRBD1 | TRBV2 | CAGGTGQSYEQYF | TGTGCCGGTGGGACAGGACAGTCCTACGAGCAGTACTTC
TRBJ2-7 | NA | NA | TRBV6-1 | CASSEGTTLYEQYF | TGTGCCAGCAGTGAAGGGACTACCCTCTACGAGCAGTACTTC
TRBJ2-1 | NA | NA | TRBV24-1 | CATSDHRVSKTNEQFF | TGTGCCACCAGTGACCACAGGGTTTCGAAGACCAATGAGCAGTTCTTC
TRBJ2-7 | NA | NA | TRBV6-2/TRBV6-3 | CASSPGTPGEQYF | TGTGCCAGCAGCCCCGGGACCCCAGGCGAGCAGTACTTC
TRBJ2-7 | few | TRBD2 | TRBV14 | CASSPGGGVSYEQYF | TGTGCCAGCAGCCCCGGGGGAGGGGTTAGTTACGAGCAGTACTTC
TRBJ2-2 | many | NA | TRBV24-1 | CATSDFVASNTGELFF | TGTGCCACCAGTGATTTCGTTGCTTCGAACACCGGGGAGCTGTTTTTT
TRBJ1-1 | NA | TRBD1 | TRBV12-3/TRBV12-4 | CASSPDRVGTEAFF | TGTGCCAGCAGCCCCGACAGGGTGGGCACTGAAGCTTTCTTT
TRBJ2-1 | NA | TRBD2 | TRBV27 | CASSPRTGGSHNEQFF | TGTGCCAGCAGCCCCCGCACGGGAGGGTCCCACAATGAGCAGTTCTTC
TRBJ2-1 | once | TRBD2 | TRBV13 | CAIRTSGNEQFF | TGTGCCATACGGACTAGCGGCAATGAGCAGTTCTTC
TRBJ2-1 | many | TRBD2 | TRBV7-9 | CASSSETSGPYNEQFF | TGTGCCAGCAGCTCCGAGACTAGCGGGCCCTACAATGAGCAGTTCTTC